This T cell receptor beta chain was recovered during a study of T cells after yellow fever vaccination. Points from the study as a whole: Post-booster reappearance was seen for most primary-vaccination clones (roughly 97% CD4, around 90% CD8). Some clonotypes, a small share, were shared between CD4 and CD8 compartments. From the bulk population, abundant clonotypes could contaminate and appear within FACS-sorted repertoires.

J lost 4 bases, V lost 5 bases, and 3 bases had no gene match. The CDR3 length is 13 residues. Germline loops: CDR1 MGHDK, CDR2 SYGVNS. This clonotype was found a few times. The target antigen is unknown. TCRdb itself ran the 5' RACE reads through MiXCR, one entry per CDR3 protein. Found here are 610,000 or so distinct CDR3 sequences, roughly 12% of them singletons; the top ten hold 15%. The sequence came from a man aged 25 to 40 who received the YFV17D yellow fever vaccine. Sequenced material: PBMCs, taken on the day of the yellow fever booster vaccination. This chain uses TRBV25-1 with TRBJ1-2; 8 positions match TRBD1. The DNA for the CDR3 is TGTGCCAGCAGTCTGGACAGGGTCTATGGCTACACCTTC. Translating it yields CASSLDRVYGYTF.